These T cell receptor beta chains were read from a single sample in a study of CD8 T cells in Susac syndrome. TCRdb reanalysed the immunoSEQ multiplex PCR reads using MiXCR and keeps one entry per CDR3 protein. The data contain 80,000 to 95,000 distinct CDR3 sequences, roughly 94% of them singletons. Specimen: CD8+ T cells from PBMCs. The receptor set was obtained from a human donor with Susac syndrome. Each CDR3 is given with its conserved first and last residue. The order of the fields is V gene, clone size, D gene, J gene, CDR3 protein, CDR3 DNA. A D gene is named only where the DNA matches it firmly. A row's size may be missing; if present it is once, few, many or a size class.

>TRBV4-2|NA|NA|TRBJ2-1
CASRQADSSYNEQFF
TGTGCCAGCAGACAAGCGGATAGCTCCTACAATGAGCAGTTCTTC
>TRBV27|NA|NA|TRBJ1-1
CASTPLGAAEAFF
TGTGCCAGCACCCCATTGGGGGCGGCTGAAGCTTTCTTT
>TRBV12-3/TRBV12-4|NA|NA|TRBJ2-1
CASSRPGGELDNEQFF
TGTGCCAGCAGCCGACCTGGGGGCGAGTTGGACAATGAGCAGTTCTTC
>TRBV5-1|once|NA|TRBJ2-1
CASRSWDGPNEQFF
TGCGCCAGCAGGAGCTGGGACGGGCCAAATGAGCAGTTCTTC
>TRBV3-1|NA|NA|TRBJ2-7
CASSQGWADSYEQYF
TGTGCCAGCAGCCAAGGGTGGGCAGACTCCTACGAGCAGTACTTC
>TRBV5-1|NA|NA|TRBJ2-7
CASSSGSGSYEQYF
TGCGCCAGCAGCTCGGGTTCGGGCTCCTACGAGCAGTACTTC
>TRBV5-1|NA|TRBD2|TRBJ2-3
CASSWLTSGSTDTQYF
TGCGCCAGCAGCTGGTTGACTAGCGGGAGTACAGATACGCAGTATTTT
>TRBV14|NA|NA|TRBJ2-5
CASSQEDLPGETQYF
TGTGCCAGCAGCCAAGAGGATCTTCCAGGAGAGACCCAGTACTTC
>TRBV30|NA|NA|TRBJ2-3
CAWSVGSTDTQYF
TGTGCCTGGAGTGTCGGTAGCACAGATACGCAGTATTTT
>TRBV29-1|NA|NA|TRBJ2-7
CSVEGLARGYEQYF
TGCAGCGTTGAAGGTTTAGCCAGGGGCTACGAGCAGTACTTC
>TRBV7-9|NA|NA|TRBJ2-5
CASSLPAAPKETQYF
TGTGCCAGCAGCTTACCAGCGGCCCCGAAAGAGACCCAGTACTTC
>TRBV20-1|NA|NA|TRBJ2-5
CSAMTGGNQETQYF
TGCAGTGCTATGACCGGGGGAAACCAAGAGACCCAGTACTTC
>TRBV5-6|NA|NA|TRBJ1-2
CASSFDANYGYTF
TGTGCCAGCAGCTTTGACGCTAACTATGGCTACACCTTC
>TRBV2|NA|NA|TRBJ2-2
CASRESGGELFF
TGTGCCAGCAGGGAATCAGGCGGGGAGCTGTTTTTT
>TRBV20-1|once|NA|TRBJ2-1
CSAVEPQPTYNEQFF
TGCAGTGCCGTCGAACCGCAACCCACATACAATGAGCAGTTCTTC
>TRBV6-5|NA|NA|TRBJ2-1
CASSYSTASPDTWNEQFF
TGTGCCAGCAGTTACTCGACAGCCTCCCCCGATACGTGGAATGAGCAGTTCTTC
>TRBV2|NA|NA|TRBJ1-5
CASSKGYSNQPQHF
TGTGCCAGCTCAAAGGGGTATAGCAATCAGCCCCAGCATTTT
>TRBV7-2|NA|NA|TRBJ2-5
CASSPLGPQETQYF
TGTGCCAGCTCCCCGTTAGGCCCACAAGAGACCCAGTACTTC
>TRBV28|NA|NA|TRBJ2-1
CASSLSGYNEQFF
TGTGCCAGCAGTTTATCAGGGTACAATGAGCAGTTCTTC
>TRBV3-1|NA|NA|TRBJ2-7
CASSQAESSYEQYF
TGTGCCAGCAGCCAAGCGGAAAGCTCCTACGAGCAGTACTTC
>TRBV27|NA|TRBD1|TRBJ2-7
CASSLTGVSREQYF
TGTGCCAGCAGTCTGACAGGGGTGTCTCGCGAGCAGTACTTC
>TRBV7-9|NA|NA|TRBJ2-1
CASSPGVVTALSYNEQFF
TGTGCCAGCAGCCCAGGGGTGGTTACCGCCCTCTCCTACAATGAGCAGTTCTTC
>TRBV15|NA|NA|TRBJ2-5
CATSRADSQETQYF
TGTGCCACCAGCAGAGCGGACAGCCAAGAGACCCAGTACTTC
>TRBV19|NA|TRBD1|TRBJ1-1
CASSGDREARAFF
TGTGCCAGTAGCGGAGACAGGGAAGCTCGAGCTTTCTTT
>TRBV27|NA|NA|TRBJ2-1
CASSLRGQSYNEQFF
TGTGCCAGCAGTTTAAGAGGGCAGTCCTACAATGAGCAGTTCTTC
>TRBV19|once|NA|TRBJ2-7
CASSQSLLIEQYF
TGTGCCAGTAGTCAATCTCTCCTAATTGAGCAGTACTTC
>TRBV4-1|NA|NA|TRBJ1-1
CASSFRDPEDTEAFF
TGCGCCAGCAGCTTCCGGGACCCAGAGGACACTGAAGCTTTCTTT
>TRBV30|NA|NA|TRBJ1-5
CAWSGDLGPQHF
TGTGCCTGGAGTGGGGACCTTGGGCCCCAGCATTTT
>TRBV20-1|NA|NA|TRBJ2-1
CSAGARFYNEQFF
TGCAGTGCTGGGGCCAGGTTCTACAATGAGCAGTTCTTC
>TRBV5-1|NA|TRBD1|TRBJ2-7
CASSSDRGSYEQYF
TGCGCCAGCAGCTCGGACAGGGGTTCCTACGAGCAGTACTTC